The present TCR beta chain was sequenced within a study of human T cells and chemical hapten exposure. As for the study in general: Variation in per-sample TCR yields came mainly from small pooled library volume differences.

From the RACE reads, TCRdb called clonotypes with MiXCR, one entry per CDR3 protein. Here the sample spans more than 80,000 distinct CDR3 sequences, 8.5% to 12% being singletons. Documented time point: patch test 2, 6 weeks after DPC sensitization. As for treatment: therapeutic diphenylcyclopropenone sensitization with weekly scalp DPC. This clonotype occurred a few times. Trimming removed 0 bases from V and 4 bases from J, with 6 bases in between. Germline CDR1 reads MNHEY; CDR2 reads SVGAGI. This CDR3 is 13 amino acids long. This sequence originates from a woman aged 45-59 years with alopecia areata. Some clones in this sample may be carry-over from other donors' samples. The chain uses TRBV6-5 and TRBJ1-1; no clear D. Sequencing was performed on whole blood, taken in connection with sensitization to the hapten diphenylcyclopropenone (DPC). As DNA, the CDR3 is TGTGCCAGCAGTTACTCGAAGGCCACTGAAGCTTTCTTT. Amino acid sequence: CASSYSKATEAFF.